Below are 3 T cell receptor beta chains sequenced from a single sample in a study of neoadjuvant nivolumab and ipilimumab in lung cancer. Assay used: immunoSEQ multiplex PCR; TCRdb lists only in-frame clones, some missing. The top ten clones hold 9.5% to 13% of a sample with about 2,200 clones, approximately 88% of them seen once. The sequencing used adjacent normal lung tissue, collected after neoadjuvant nivolumab, alone or with ipilimumab, at or shortly before surgery. Receptors originate from an adult with non-small cell lung cancer.

This clone occurred once. V is TRBV5-4 and J is TRBJ2-7; TRBD1 matches 8 bases. The CDR3 is 16 residues long. Per germline, CDR1 SGHNT and CDR2 YYREEE (reference sequence). V shed 4 bases and J 0 bases; nucleotides not matched to a gene: 9. Here the CDR3 DNA reads TGTGCCAGCAGCGGATGGACAGGGAAAGGCTCCTACGAGCAGTACTTC. Its protein is CASSGWTGKGSYEQYF. Variable domain in full (rest from reference TRBV5-4 and TRBJ2-7): ETGVTQSPTHLIKTRGQQVTLRCSSQSGHNTVSWYQQALGQGPQFIFQYYREEENGRGNFPPRFSGLQFPNYSSELNVNALELDDSALYLCASSGWTGKGSYEQYFGPGTRLTVT.

The V and J genes are TRBV28 and TRBJ2-7; 12 nucleotides align to TRBD2. V was pared by 6 bases and J by 1 base, with 4 bases of the junction left unmatched. There are 15 residues in the CDR3. The germline gives CDR1 MDHEN, CDR2 SYDVKM. The CDR3 coding sequence is TGTGCCAGCAGCCCTAGCGGGAGGGTTTCCTACGAGCAGTACTTC. It codes for CASSPSGRVSYEQYF. The complete variable domain, with remaining parts taken from reference TRBV28 and TRBJ2-7, reads DVKVTQSSRYLVKRTGEKVFLECVQDMDHENMFWYRQDPGLGLRLIYFSYDVKMKEKGDIPEGYSVSREKKERFSLILESASTNQTSMYLCASSPSGRVSYEQYFGPGTRLTVT.

The J gene is TRBJ1-1, the V gene TRBV19; no clear D. Germline V gene sequence: CDR1 LNHDA, CDR2 SQIVND (reference sequence). The V and J ends lost 5 bases and 6 bases respectively, with 13 bases between them. The CDR3 is 13 amino acids. DNA for the CDR3: TGTGCCAGTAGTGATACGGTTCGGGCTGAAGCTTTCTTT. Translated: CASSDTVRAEAFF.